Below, 10 T cell receptor beta chains from the same sample are listed, as sequenced in a study of regulatory T cells in long-lasting Graves disease (dated by TCRdb to about 2021). The label giving this sample's time point can be read as: newly diagnosed GD, antithyroid drugs for less than 3 months. For both TCR sequencing and RNA sequencing, RNA was extracted from PBMCs in TRIzol. Preparation of the library involved multiplex PCR. The listed sequencing device is Illumina HiSeq 4000. TCR beta libraries were built with iRepertoire HTBI primers and Arm-PCR amplification of CDR3 regions. Through fastp at Q25 and MiXCR, TCRdb rebuilt clones from the public reads, retaining in-frame beta chains. Rows with one shared CDR3 protein collapse into an entry with the most common genes and DNA. The sample table shows around 320,000 distinct CDR3 sequences, and roughly 17% are seen once. Together, the top ten hold roughly 27% of the sample.

The data were also submitted as part of a second study, on T cells in Graves' hyperthyroidism and ophthalmopathy.

This sample comprised peripheral blood mononuclear cells (PBMCs), obtained at new diagnosis, from a patient treated with antithyroid drugs. All receptors come from a man aged 40-49 years with Graves disease. Donor details come from another sample of the same person, matched by shared clones.

The rearrangement links TRBV5-1 to TRBJ2-1; 12 bases align to TRBD1. Germline V lookup: CDR1 SGHRS, CDR2 YFSETQ. There are 14 residues in the CDR3. V was clipped by 4 bases and J by 10 bases; unmatched bases: 6. In DNA, the CDR3 is TGCGCCAGCAGCCGGGGACAGGGGGCCTACGAGCAGTTCTTC. This encodes CASSRGQGAYEQFF.

This clonotype was seen repeatedly, ten times or more. The rearrangement links TRBV11-2 to TRBJ2-2; D is uncertain. There are 14 residues in the CDR3. V was shortened by 5 bases and J by 4 bases, with 11 bases between the two germline ends. Germline loops: CDR1 SGHAT, CDR2 FQNNGV. The CDR3 loop is CASSPRTATGELFF. For the CDR3, the DNA is TGTGCCAGCAGCCCACGGACGGCCACCGGGGAGCTGTTTTTT.

The V call is TRBV4-2, the J call TRBJ1-3, with D possibly TRBD1 on 5 matching bases. Between the trimmed V and J ends, which lost 0 bases and 2 bases, there was a span of 17 bases. Germline CDR1 reads LGHNA; CDR2 reads YNFKEQ. The CDR3 runs to 18 residues. The CDR3 DNA is TGTGCCAGCAGCCAAGAGGCCCTCTCAGGGTGTCCTGGAAACACCATATATTTT. Amino acids: CASSQEALSGCPGNTIYF.

The chain has TRBV25-1 and TRBJ2-7, with 8 bases aligning to TRBD2. The CDR3 spans 15 residues. Germline CDR1 reads MGHDK; CDR2 reads SYGVNS. The junction had 7 bases not matched to a gene; V was cut back by 0 bases and J by 6 bases. CDR3 sequence (DNA): TGTGCCAGCAGTGAATATGACGGGGGGGCCGTCGAGCAGTACTTC. This gives the protein CASSEYDGGAVEQYF.

V and J are TRBV27 and TRBJ1-1, with TRBD1 matching over 11 bases. The CDR3 contains 15 residues. With 6 bases clipped from V and 0 bases from J, the junction kept 3 bases outside the gene matches. Per germline, CDR1 MNHEY and CDR2 SMNVEV (reference sequence). The DNA of the CDR3 is TGTGCCAGCAGGCGGACAGGGGGCTTGAACACTGAAGCTTTCTTT. It is translated as CASRRTGGLNTEAFF.

Worth noting for this clonotype: With a much larger clone just one base away, this may be a read error. This chain joins TRBV28 and TRBJ2-7, with D perhaps matching TRBD1 (5 bases). Germline V gives CDR1 MDHEN, CDR2 SYDVKM. Trimming cost V 5 bases and J 3 bases, with 14 bases left between them. The CDR3 sequence is 14 residues long. This chain's CDR3 is CASSPPSDSYEQYF. CDR3 DNA sequence: TGTGCCAGCAGTCCACCCTCCGACAGCTACGAGCAGTACTTC.

This clonotype occurred many times. The chain joins TRBV15 to TRBJ2-5; 13 nucleotides line up with TRBD2. Germline V lookup: CDR1 LNHNV, CDR2 YYDKDF (reference sequence). The CDR3 has 16 residues. The ends lost 1 base at V and 5 bases at J; junction bases unmatched: 4. The CDR3 DNA is TGTGCCACCAGCAGAGCGGCACTAGCGGGGGGGGAGACCCAGTACTTC. This translates into CATSRAALAGGETQYF.

This clonotype was observed at least ten times. The chain couples TRBV2 to TRBJ2-7; 8 bases line up with TRBD2. The junction had 11 bases not matched to a gene; V was cut back by 9 bases and J by 4 bases. Germline V gives CDR1 SNHLY, CDR2 FYNNEI. The CDR3 is made up of 14 amino acids. The CDR3 loop is CASTLFGRDYEQYF. For the CDR3, the DNA is TGTGCCAGTACTCTATTCGGGAGGGATTACGAGCAGTACTTC.

This clonotype was recorded at least ten times. The J gene is TRBJ2-5, the V gene TRBV11-1; 13 bases align to TRBD2. This CDR3 spans 15 amino acids. The germline CDR1 and CDR2 sequences are SGHAT and FQDESV (reference sequence). After removal of 5 bases from V and 5 bases from J, the junction contained 5 bases not matched to a gene. Written as DNA, the CDR3 is TGTGCCAGCAGCCTCGGGACTAGCGGGGTCGAGACCCAGTACTTC. It encodes CASSLGTSGVETQYF. Full variable domain (remainder filled in from reference TRBV11-1 and TRBJ2-5): EAEVAQSPRYKITEKSQAVAFWCDPISGHATLYWYRQILGQGPELLVQFQDESVVDDSQLPKDRFSAERLKGVDSTLKIQPAELGDSAMYLCASSLGTSGVETQYFGPGTRLLVL.

This clonotype was counted once. The CDR3 carries no conserved terminal phenylalanine or tryptophan, so it likely arises from a read error. The chain links TRBV12-5 to TRBJ2-7; TRBD2 agrees at 11 bases. Unmatched junction bases numbered 3, after V lost 1 base and J lost 4 bases. Germline V lookup: CDR1 LGHNT, CDR2 FRNRAP. The CDR3 sequence is 15 residues long. CDR3 sequence: CASGLGGLAAYEQYY. The CDR3 nucleotides read TGTGCTAGTGGTTTGGGGGGACTAGCGGCATACGAGCAGTACTAC.